This entry features one TCR beta chain sequence. The sample originates from a study of identical twins. J gave up 4 bases and V 6 bases, and 9 bases lay outside the gene matches. From germline, CDR1 is MNHNS and CDR2 SASEGT. This CDR3 comprises 15 residues. TCRdb itself ran the 5' RACE reads through MiXCR, one entry per CDR3 protein. The repertoire holds about 490,000 distinct CDR3 sequences, roughly 15% seen once, with about 0.4% in the top ten. This sample also appeared in a second study, on yellow fever vaccine responses in identical twins.

The chain carries TRBV6-1 and TRBJ2-3, with TRBD2 matching over 8 bases. The sequenced material came from CD4+ T cells sorted from blood. The source of this sequence is a woman aged 18-30 years in good health. In DNA form, the CDR3 reads TGTGCCAGCAGGAGTGGAGCGGGGGCCCCAGATACGCAGTATTTT. Translated, it gives CASRSGAGAPDTQYF.